The clone carrying this TCR beta chain was detected once. The V gene's germline CDR1 is MNHNS and CDR2 SASEGT. V lost 4 bases, J lost 3 bases, and 4 bases stayed unmatched. The CDR3 has 14 amino acids. The genomic DNA of each subset was split evenly across several immunoSEQ plates. This table comes from immunoSEQ multiplex PCR, and its TCRdb copy is limited to in-frame clones, with some not included. The table lists some 2.3 million clones, just over 90% of them singletons. This entry is derived from a study of shared clonotypes between healthy human individuals. The chain uses TRBV6-1 and TRBJ2-3; 7 bases match TRBD2. This TCR came from a man aged 18 to 30 in good health. Some clones in this sample may be carry-over from other donors' samples. Source material: naive CD4+ T cells from PBMCs. The subset denotes: CD45RA+ positively selected. CDR3 loop: CASSVGRVTDTQYF. The CDR3 coding sequence is TGTGCCAGCAGTGTGGGGAGGGTAACAGATACGCAGTATTTT.